The source of this TCR beta chain is a study of shared clonotypes between healthy human individuals (dated by TCRdb to the early 2020s). At the level of the whole study: The cohort comprised a couple of women and three men aged 18 to 49 years. For each donor, CD4 naive and CD4 memory were each given three plates, CD8 naive was given two plates, and CD8 memory was given one plate. The study deeply sequenced blood TCR repertoires of about 5 healthy adults to estimate repertoire size and the extent of clonotype sharing between individuals. To increase sequencing depth and limit assay-specific biases, TCR repertoire library preparation and sequencing were carried out by different laboratories using diverse techniques. Leukapheresis yielded between about 0.94 and 10 billion PBMCs per donor. Findings and caveats that apply to the study as a whole: Sampling was restricted to blood, and TCR repertoires in tissues likely differ from the TCR repertoires found in blood. Naive subsets generally had larger estimated clonotype richness than memory subsets did. Approximately 5% of naive CD4, approximately 3.7% of naive CD8, about 2.5% of memory CD4, and about 0.4% of memory CD8 clonotypes were shared across several donors. Even with the large sequencing depth, rarefaction of the sorted-subset datasets indicated that sequencing was incomplete. Compared with non-shared clonotypes, the clonotypes found in all four sorted-subset donors had higher generation probabilities. Pairwise subsampling led to the expectation that sequencing depth would affect the degree of clonotype sharing among donors. Because the study included only a small number of donors, the genetic and exposure-history diversity represented was limited.

CDR1 and CDR2 (SGHVS, FQNEAQ) derive from the germline V gene. At the junction V is shortened by 0 bases and J by 5 bases, with 10 bases in between. From the cysteine up to the phenylalanine, the CDR3 has a length of 14 residues. Only the CDR3 portion is preserved as DNA: 42 bases, with reading frame beginning at the first base. Healthy HIV-negative adults with no recently reported acute infections or vaccinations were included as donors. Every donor was a Caucasian adult living in Nashville, Tennessee, USA. CD4+ T cells were enriched by magnetic negative selection, after which naive cells were positively selected on CD45RA and the negative fraction was taken as the memory subset. Blood was obtained by leukapheresis, after which PBMCs were separated by Ficoll-Histopaque density gradient centrifugation and cryopreserved in liquid nitrogen vapor phase. Analytical flow cytometry was used to check the purity and quantity of each magnetically sorted T cell population. Genomic DNA was isolated from every sorted fraction and measured by UV absorbance on a Nanodrop 2000c.

TCR CDR3 regions were amplified from genomic DNA by multiplex PCR using the deep immunoSEQ assay. For each cell subset, the extracted genomic DNA was distributed evenly across all wells of several immunoSEQ 96-well plates, and each plate served as one replicate. Each replicate PCR for sorted subsets received roughly 200 ng genomic DNA, equal to about 30,000 T cell genomes. Purified libraries were measured with a Qubit 3.0 fluorometer, size-checked on a Bioanalyzer 2100, and measured again with the KAPA Library Quantification kit. Every immunoSEQ 96-well plate was sequenced on a dedicated single-read 150-cycle Illumina NextSeq 550 flow cell. The authors processed their data as follows. Because the immunoSEQ output held only junctional sequences and lacked quality scores, the filtering could not match the filtering applied to full-length reads. Sequences were annotated with PyIR, a Python wrapper for IgBLAST v1.9, and V/J genes and CDR3 were assigned using IMGT germline references. Any read was removed if the V/J assignment was weak (E-value above 1e-6), the CDR3 was missing, or the read contained stop codons, out-of-frame junctions, or ambiguous translated residues. A V3J clonotype was defined by an identical inferred V gene, J gene, and CDR3 amino acid sequence. Percentage overlap between repertoires was computed as shared unique clonotypes divided by the size of the smaller repertoire. Repertoire richness was assessed with RTK rarefaction, the Chao1 estimator, and Recon v2.1 estimates of unobserved clonotypes. OLGA was used to compute generation probabilities for all TCRbeta clonotypes that the gDNA method yielded from a few donors. TCRdb provides this immuneACCESS table in a form limited to in-frame rearrangements. Some clones are lacking; in checked studies, under half of them reflect an unresolved V gene, and why the rest are absent is not known. The D gene and trimming were derived from the DNA, and the V and J assignments and clone size from that table. A total of approximately 1.4 million clones appear in this sample, 95% to 99% of them only once. The ten largest clones capture approximately 0.45% of the sample.

In regard to this clone: Its specific antigen is unknown. Per-base qualities were not stored, and no clone one base away is much larger.

The chain joins TRBV7-8 to TRBJ1-2; matching of 5 bases hints at TRBD1 as the D gene. Input material: naive CD4+ T cells sorted from blood. The cell subset or site label corresponds to: CD45RA+ positively selected. This clonotype was sampled from a young man in good health. The CDR3 is CASSLAWGEYGYTF. The nucleotides are TGTGCCAGCAGCTTAGCGTGGGGGGAATATGGCTACACCTTC.